What follows are 10 T cell receptor beta chains derived from one specimen sequenced in a study of CD8 T cells in ankylosing spondylitis. TCRdb re-called the 5' RACE reads with MiXCR, one entry per CDR3 protein. This repertoire shows roughly 120,000 distinct CDR3 sequences, 12% to 15% found once; its top ten account for 2.5% to 3.5%. Sequences were obtained from blood, either unsorted or a sorted T cell fraction (not recorded which). Receptor source: a female donor with ankylosing spondylitis or in good health (not recorded which).

The chain carries TRBV3-1 and TRBJ2-7; D not certain. From germline, CDR1 is LGHDT and CDR2 YNNKEL (reference sequence). V shed 4 bases and J shed 6 bases, with 13 bases lying between them. The CDR3 is made up of 13 amino acids. CDR3: CASSPTGPPEQYF. The CDR3 nucleotides read TGTGCCAGCAGCCCAACCGGCCCCCCCGAGCAGTACTTC.

Many counts were recorded for this clonotype. The V and J genes are TRBV5-1 and TRBJ1-1, with D unclear. Per the germline V gene, CDR1 is SGHRS and CDR2 is YFSETQ. Trimming shortened V by 0 bases and J by 7 bases, and 10 bases separated the two germline ends. The CDR3 is 13 amino acids. CDR3 coding DNA: TGCGCCAGCAGCTTGGCCCGTTACGGTGAAGCTTTCTTT. It specifies CASSLARYGEAFF.

This clonotype was seen at least ten times. The chain employs TRBV4-2 and TRBJ2-2; D gene ambiguous. This CDR3 spans 18 amino acids. Germline CDR1 is LGHNA and CDR2 is YNFKEQ. V lost 3 bases, J lost 0 bases, and 17 bases lay in between. Here the CDR3 DNA reads TGTGCCAGCAGCCACCCAAGTGACATTAGGTCGAACACCGGGGAGCTGTTTTTT. It yields the protein CASSHPSDIRSNTGELFF.

The chain links TRBV11-2 to TRBJ1-6; 9 bases agree with TRBD1. The CDR3 consists of 15 residues. Per germline, CDR1 SGHAT and CDR2 FQNNGV. The ends lost 5 bases at V and 7 bases at J; junction bases unmatched: 6. CDR3 sequence: CASSPTGQGNSPLHF. CDR3 in DNA: TGTGCCAGCAGCCCGACGGGACAGGGCAATTCACCCCTCCACTTT.

The chain joins TRBV20-1 to TRBJ1-3; D gene uncertain. V was trimmed by 5 bases and J by 4 bases, leaving 12 bases between them. Per the germline V gene, CDR1 is DFQATT and CDR2 is SNEGSKA (reference sequence). The CDR3 totals 13 residues. CDR3 nucleotides: TGCAGTGCTCCGACCCCGGAGGGAAACACCATATATTTT. It encodes CSAPTPEGNTIYF.

Written as DNA, the CDR3 is TGCAGTGCTAGAGATCGTGTAGCGGGAGACTCACAGTTCTTC. Amino acids: CSARDRVAGDSQFF. The chain combines TRBV20-1 with TRBJ2-1, with 9 bases that match TRBD2. This CDR3 region has 14 residues. Germline V gene data show CDR1 as DFQATT and CDR2 as SNEGSKA (reference sequence). Unmatched junction bases numbered 10, after V lost 0 bases and J lost 13 bases.

This chain joins TRBV29-1 and TRBJ2-3, with 7 bases fitting TRBD2. The length of the CDR3 is 14 residues. Germline V gene sequence: CDR1 SQVTM, CDR2 ANQGSEA. V lost 4 bases, J lost 5 bases, and 9 bases stayed unmatched. The chain's CDR3 is CSVAPGGIEDTQYF. The CDR3 DNA is TGCAGCGTTGCCCCCGGGGGGATCGAAGATACGCAGTATTTT.

There are many counts of this clonotype. The rearrangement uses TRBV9 and TRBJ2-7; D is unclear. V gave up 0 bases and J gave up 4 bases, with 11 bases separating them. The CDR3 contains 14 residues. The V gene's germline CDR1 is SGDLS and CDR2 YYNGEE. CDR3 in DNA: TGTGCCAGCAGCGTAGTAGATTTTGGATACGAGCAGTACTTC. Translation: CASSVVDFGYEQYF.

Many counts were recorded for this clonotype. The gene calls are TRBV20-1 and TRBJ1-1, with D unresolved. Trimming removed 0 bases from V and 2 bases from J, with 13 bases in between. The CDR3 is 15 residues long. Germline V gene data show CDR1 as DFQATT and CDR2 as SNEGSKA (reference sequence). The CDR3 loop is CSARDPRRPNTEAFF. In DNA, the CDR3 is TGCAGTGCTAGAGATCCCAGGAGACCAAACACTGAAGCTTTCTTT.

This clonotype was counted only a few times. The rearrangement uses TRBV7-2 and TRBJ1-1; D remains unclear. The CDR3 contains 13 residues. Between the trimmed V and J ends, which lost 0 bases and 11 bases, there was a span of 13 bases. Germline lookup yields CDR1 SGHTA and CDR2 FQGNSA. CDR3 sequence reads: CASSLALGRGAFF. The CDR3 nucleotides are TGTGCCAGCAGCTTAGCGTTGGGGAGAGGCGCTTTCTTT.